Shown below are 20 T cell receptor beta chains from a single sample sequenced in a study of cytomegalovirus exposure and HLA in healthy donors. Use of 60 Vbeta and 13 Jbeta primers characterized the PCR. The repertoire was sequenced with immunoSEQ multiplex PCR; TCRdb's copy has only in-frame clones and lacks some. The sample contains about 120,000 clones, approximately 80% of which appear only once. Sequencing was done on a sample of PBMCs. Receptors originate from a man aged 25 to 45 in good health and CMV-seropositive.

The chain combines TRBV4-1 with TRBJ1-4; D remains unclear. Germline CDR1 is MGHRA and CDR2 is YSYEKL. The V end lost 0 bases, the J end lost 5 bases, and 10 bases lay between the germline ends. The CDR3 is 15 residues long. CDR3 region: CASSQEVGVNEKLFF. As DNA, the CDR3 is TGCGCCAGCAGCCAAGAAGTGGGAGTGAATGAAAAACTGTTTTTT.

This sequence joins TRBV10-1 and TRBJ2-1; D is ambiguous. CDR1 is WNHNN, CDR2 SYGVQD, per germline (reference sequence). V lost 0 bases and J 8 bases, leaving 8 bases between the germline ends. This CDR3 comprises 13 residues. The CDR3 nucleotides read TGCGCCAGCAGTGAGTCGCGGTCCGATGAGCAGTTCTTC. Translated: CASSESRSDEQFF.

This rearrangement joins TRBV7-2 to TRBJ1-1; 7 nucleotides match TRBD1. The CDR3 spans 15 residues. V lost 0 bases and J lost 4; bases outside the gene matches: 5. CDR1 and CDR2 from the germline V gene are SGHTA and FQGNSA. CDR3 DNA sequence: TGTGCCAGCAGCTTAGCGACAGGGCCAGCCACTGAAGCTTTCTTT. Residues: CASSLATGPATEAFF. The full variable domain, its missing parts supplied by reference TRBV7-2 and TRBJ1-1, is GAGVSQSPSNKVTEKGKDVELRCDPISGHTALYWYRQSLGQGLEFLIYFQGNSAPDKSGLPSDRFSAERTGGSVSTLTIQRTQQEDSAVYLCASSLATGPATEAFFGQGTRLTVV.

This chain connects TRBV2 to TRBJ2-7; D gene uncertain. The CDR3 consists of 13 residues. V was pared by 2 bases and J by 2 bases, with 7 bases between. Germline CDR1 is SNHLY and CDR2 is FYNNEI. CDR3 protein: CASSEHLTYEQYF. CDR3 bases: TGTGCCAGCAGTGAACACTTAACCTACGAGCAGTACTTC.

The chain couples TRBV7-8 to TRBJ1-1, with no clear D. Trimming shortened V by 5 bases and J by 1 base, and 17 bases separated the two germline ends. The germline V gene encodes CDR1 SGHVS and CDR2 FQNEAQ. The CDR3 is 16 residues long. This CDR3 is CASSPSDSGWNTEAFF. The CDR3 nucleotides read TGTGCCAGCAGCCCTAGCGACTCGGGCTGGAACACTGAAGCTTTCTTT.

In this sample, this clone turned up a few times. CDR3 nucleotide sequence: TGTGCCAGCAGCTCCCACTCGGGGCCTGACAGGCCGAACACTGAAGCTTTCTTT. Translation gives CASSSHSGPDRPNTEAFF. V usage is TRBV7-9 and J usage is TRBJ1-1; maybe TRBD1 (6 bases). Germline V CDR1 and CDR2: SEHNR, FQNEAQ (reference sequence). Trimming shortened V by 4 bases and J by 1 base, and 22 bases separated the two germline ends. This CDR3 is 18 amino acids long.

This chain connects TRBV7-8 to TRBJ2-5; 7 bases fit TRBD2. V lost 2 bases and J lost 3; bases outside the gene matches: 6. Germline V CDR1 and CDR2: SGHVS, FQNEAQ. There are 15 residues in the CDR3. CDR3 sequence: CASSLTGLGKETQYF. In DNA, the CDR3 is TGTGCCAGCAGCTTAACTGGACTAGGGAAAGAGACCCAGTACTTC.

A remark on this clone: This sample also contains other DNA sequences that code for the same CDR3. This chain links TRBV6-5 with TRBJ2-7, with 12 nucleotides matching TRBD1. Germline CDR1 and CDR2: MNHEY and SVGAGI. This CDR3 has 15 amino acids. V gave up 2 bases and J gave up 4 bases; unmatched junction bases: 3. The CDR3 DNA follows: TGTGCCAGCAGTTACGGGACAGGGGGCCATTACGAGCAGTACTTC. The encoded protein is CASSYGTGGHYEQYF.

This chain connects TRBV11-2 to TRBJ1-1; D gene uncertain. Trimming cost V 1 base and J 7 bases, with 10 bases left between them. This CDR3 comprises 13 residues. Germline-derived CDR1 and CDR2 are SGHAT and FQNNGV. The CDR3 here is CASSLGVRDEAFF. CDR3 bases: TGTGCCAGCAGCTTAGGAGTCCGGGATGAAGCTTTCTTT.

J is TRBJ1-4 and V is TRBV2; 7 bases are a match to TRBD1. The CDR3 contains 14 residues. V lost 6 bases and J lost 2; bases outside the gene matches: 3. Germline values: CDR1 SNHLY, CDR2 FYNNEI. CDR3 region: CASRPQGTNEKLFF. CDR3 coding DNA: TGTGCCAGCAGACCACAGGGGACTAATGAAAAACTGTTTTTT.

The chain couples TRBV6-5 to TRBJ1-4; 7 nucleotides agree with TRBD1. V dropped 5 bases and J dropped 0; count of bases not matched to a gene: 3. From germline, CDR1 is MNHEY and CDR2 SVGAGI. The CDR3 has 15 amino acids. The CDR3 region is CASSRTGATNEKLFF. Written as DNA, the CDR3 is TGTGCCAGCAGTCGAACAGGGGCAACTAATGAAAAACTGTTTTTT.

This chain joins TRBV7-3 and TRBJ1-3; TRBD1 aligns across 10 bases. With 2 bases clipped from V and 2 bases from J, the junction kept 6 bases outside the gene matches. The CDR3 contains 17 residues. Germline assignment: CDR1 SGHTA and CDR2 FQGTGA. In nucleotides, the CDR3 is TGTGCCAGCAGCTTACCGACAGGGGGCATAACTGGAAACACCATATATTTT. This encodes CASSLPTGGITGNTIYF.

CDR3 in amino acids: CASSLTDGGAKNIQYF. The CDR3 nucleotides read TGCGCCAGCAGCTTGACTGACGGCGGGGCCAAAAACATTCAGTACTTC. The rearrangement joins TRBV5-1 to TRBJ2-4, with D perhaps matching TRBD2 (5 bases). The germline CDR1 and CDR2 sequences are SGHRS and YFSETQ. V shed 1 base and J shed 1 base, with 12 bases lying between them. The CDR3 totals 16 residues.

The CDR3 loop reads CASSQDLAGSSYNSPLHF. CDR3 bases: TGCGCCAGCAGCCAAGATCTGGCGGGAAGCTCCTATAATTCACCCCTCCACTTT. This sequence joins TRBV4-1 and TRBJ1-6; D remains ambiguous. Per germline, CDR1 MGHRA and CDR2 YSYEKL. Trimming removed 0 bases at V and 0 bases at J, with 12 bases between. This CDR3 region has 18 residues.

The gene calls are TRBV9 and TRBJ2-1; weak D call: TRBD2 (7 bases). V was pared by 3 bases and J by 0 bases, with 10 bases between. The CDR3 totals 15 residues. The germline gives CDR1 SGDLS, CDR2 YYNGEE. The CDR3 DNA reads as TGTGCCAGCAGCGCGGGGGGCCACTCCTACAATGAGCAGTTCTTC. Translation gives CASSAGGHSYNEQFF.

The rearrangement uses TRBV25-1 and TRBJ1-6, with D uncertain. V was trimmed by 2 bases and J by 10 bases, leaving 9 bases between them. This CDR3 region has 13 residues. The germline V gene has CDR1 MGHDK and CDR2 SYGVNS. DNA of the CDR3: TGTGCCAGCAGTGAACCTCTCGGGTCACCCCTCCACTTT. Its translation: CASSEPLGSPLHF.

The gene calls are TRBV19 and TRBJ2-1, with 11 nucleotides matching TRBD1. The length of the CDR3 is 16 residues. Germline trimming cut 3 bases from V and 8 bases from J; bases unmatched to any gene: 9. CDR1 and CDR2 from the germline V gene are LNHDA and SQIVND (reference sequence). The CDR3 loop is CASSIERDRGFDEQFF. DNA for the CDR3: TGTGCCAGTAGTATTGAGAGGGACAGGGGGTTCGATGAGCAGTTCTTC.

The sample holds one count of this clone. The sample has other DNA sequences that encode this CDR3 too. The V call is TRBV10-3, the J call TRBJ2-2; weak D call: TRBD2 (5 bases). Germline CDR1 is ENHRY and CDR2 is SYGVKD. This CDR3 has 13 residues. Trimming took off 3 bases at V and 5 bases at J, with 7 bases between the two ends. The CDR3 nucleotides are TGTGCCATCAGTGATAGAGGGACCGGGGAGCTGTTTTTT. Translating gives CAISDRGTGELFF.

The chain carries TRBV21-1 and TRBJ1-6; the table gives TRBD1 as D, unverified against the DNA. TRBV21-1 is tagged as a pseudogene. This CDR3 comprises 18 residues. The CDR3 loop is CASSKGPGTGYGHSPLHF. CDR3 DNA: TGTGCCAGCAGCAAAGGCCCCGGGACAGGGTACGGGCATTCACCCCTCCACTTT.

This clone showed up just a few times. This chain joins TRBV12-5 and TRBJ2-7; D is perhaps TRBD1 (6 bases). The CDR3 contains 14 residues. V was cut by 6 bases and J by 5 bases, with 17 bases left in between. Looked up from germline, CDR1 is LGHNT and CDR2 is FRNRAP. The CDR3 DNA sequence: TGTGCTAGTGGAACAAAAGACAGGTTTGACGAGCAGTACTTC. It is translated as CASGTKDRFDEQYF.